The 25 T cell receptor beta chains presented below share a single source sample, sequenced in a study of blood T cell repertoires in COVID-19 (dated by TCRdb to about 2020). Libraries were built with the immunoSEQ multiplex PCR assay. In its TCRdb copy, this immuneACCESS table keeps in-frame sequences only and misses some clones. Where compared with another copy, unresolved V genes explain less than half of these, and the others have no known cause. In this sample the table shows 85,000 to 120,000 clones, 76% of which occur a single time. Of the sample, more than 5% is held by the ten largest clones. The specimen sequenced was peripheral blood. These receptor sequences come from an elderly man with COVID-19, enrolled during active disease.

V and J are TRBV5-1 and TRBJ2-7, with TRBD1 matching 10 bases. Germline V CDR1 and CDR2: SGHRS, YFSETQ. There are 14 residues in the CDR3. The V gene end was trimmed by 3 bases and the J gene end by 6 bases; junction bases not matched to a gene: 6. CDR3 nucleotide sequence: TGCGCCAGCAGCTCAACCGGGACAGGGGCCGAGCAGTACTTC. This translates into CASSSTGTGAEQYF. The complete variable domain, with remaining parts taken from reference TRBV5-1 and TRBJ2-7, reads KAGVTQTPRYLIKTRGQQVTLSCSPISGHRSVSWYQQTPGQGLQFLFEYFSETQRNKGNFPGRFSGRQFSNSRSEMNVSTLELGDSALYLCASSSTGTGAEQYFGPGTRLTVT.

This chain uses TRBV29-1 with TRBJ2-3; possible D gene TRBD2, 6 bases. Germline loops: CDR1 SQVTM, CDR2 ANQGSEA. The V end was cut by 7 bases, the J end by 2 bases, with 13 bases between. The CDR3 is 13 amino acids. The CDR3 loop reads CSAGGGTTDTQYF. The DNA for the CDR3 is TGCAGCGCCGGCGGCGGGACCACAGATACGCAGTATTTT.

This clone has more than one count but fewer than ten. V gene TRBV13 combines with J gene TRBJ2-1; TRBD2 matches 10 bases. This CDR3 has 17 residues. Germline V gene sequence: CDR1 PRHDT, CDR2 FYEKMQ (reference sequence). V dropped 4 bases and J dropped 7; count of bases not matched to a gene: 13. The CDR3: CASSSLAGWKLSNEQFF. Here the CDR3 DNA reads TGTGCCAGCAGCTCACTAGCGGGATGGAAACTTTCGAATGAGCAGTTCTTC.

This clone was picked up a small number of times. J is TRBJ1-2 and V is TRBV28, with 9 bases matching TRBD1. V trimming: 7 bases; J trimming: 1 base; junction bases outside the gene matches: 7. The germline CDR1 and CDR2 sequences are MDHEN and SYDVKM. The CDR3 sequence is 15 residues long. CDR3 in amino acids: CASITGGDINYGYTF. CDR3 nucleotide sequence: TGTGCCAGCATCACAGGGGGCGATATTAACTATGGCTACACCTTC.

The chain has TRBV4-1 and TRBJ2-5, with 10 bases that match TRBD2. This CDR3 has 15 amino acids. V gave up 1 base and J gave up 9 bases; unmatched junction bases: 8. Germline values: CDR1 MGHRA, CDR2 YSYEKL. In DNA form, the CDR3 reads TGCGCCAGCAGCCAAGGGGCTAGCGGGAGAGTGGCCCAGTACTTC. Its protein is CASSQGASGRVAQYF.

The chain links TRBV7-8 to TRBJ1-6, with TRBD1 as a possible D gene (6 bases). Germline CDR1 and CDR2: SGHVS and FQNEAQ. The CDR3 covers 19 residues. Between the trimmed V and J ends, which lost 2 bases and 2 bases, there was a span of 19 bases. This CDR3 reads CASSLNWEQGNPYNSPLHF. Written as DNA, the CDR3 is TGTGCCAGCAGCTTAAATTGGGAGCAGGGGAACCCCTATAATTCACCCCTCCACTTT. Filled out from reference TRBV7-8 and TRBJ1-6, the complete variable domain reads GAGVSQSPRYKVAKRGQDVALRCDPISGHVSLFWYQQALGQGPEFLTYFQNEAQLDKSGLPSDRFFAERPEGSVSTLKIQRTQQEDSAVYLCASSLNWEQGNPYNSPLHFGNGTRLTVT.

This clone was seen a few times. The chain carries TRBV7-2 and TRBJ2-2; D might be TRBD1 (6 bases). Germline V gene data show CDR1 as SGHTA and CDR2 as FQGNSA. The CDR3 is 13 residues long. V was shortened by 5 bases and J by 12 bases, with 16 bases between the two germline ends. CDR3 region: CASSPGRQGKLFF. As DNA, the CDR3 is TGTGCCAGCAGCCCGGGGCGGCAGGGGAAGCTGTTTTTT.

The chain combines TRBV6-1 with TRBJ1-2; perhaps TRBD1 as D (6 bases). This CDR3 has 16 residues. V lost 3 bases and J lost 0, with 14 bases in between. Germline values: CDR1 MNHNS, CDR2 SASEGT. The chain's CDR3 is CASSDTGIVPNYGYTF. In DNA form, the CDR3 reads TGTGCCAGCAGTGATACAGGGATCGTTCCTAACTATGGCTACACCTTC.

The rearrangement uses TRBV18 and TRBJ2-5; maybe TRBD1 (5 bases). Germline V CDR1 and CDR2: KGHSH, LQKENI. V gave up 1 base and J gave up 5 bases, with 17 bases separating them. This CDR3 region has 16 residues. Here the CDR3 DNA reads TGTGCCAGCTCACCACGTTTGTCAGGGCTGGGGGAGACCCAGTACTTC. Protein sequence: CASSPRLSGLGETQYF.

This sequence joins TRBV6-5 and TRBJ2-1; 10 bases agree with TRBD1. This CDR3 has 12 residues. V trimming: 8 bases; J trimming: 8 bases; junction bases outside the gene matches: 3. Germline V gene sequence: CDR1 MNHEY, CDR2 SVGAGI. The CDR3 DNA reads TGTGCCAGCCTGGGACAGGGGCATGAGCAGTTCTTC. This encodes CASLGQGHEQFF.

This clone was detected a few times. The V call is TRBV5-1, the J call TRBJ2-7, with D possibly TRBD2 on 6 matching bases. Germline CDR1 is SGHRS and CDR2 is YFSETQ. The CDR3 is 15 amino acids. V gave up 3 bases and J gave up 3 bases, with 16 bases separating them. In DNA form, the CDR3 reads TGCGCCAGCAGCTATTCGACGGGAGAGCTCTACGAGCAGTACTTC. It is translated as CASSYSTGELYEQYF.

V is TRBV6-1 and J is TRBJ2-3; 9 bases fit TRBD2. V dropped 3 bases and J dropped 6; count of bases not matched to a gene: 1. The germline gives CDR1 MNHNS, CDR2 SASEGT. The CDR3 is made up of 13 amino acids. The CDR3: CASSEAGGDTQYF. The DNA for the CDR3 is TGTGCCAGCAGTGAGGCGGGAGGGGATACGCAGTATTTT.

The table lists this clone with a count of one. The chain couples TRBV28 to TRBJ1-4, with no clear D. This CDR3 comprises 12 residues. Germline CDR1 MDHEN, CDR2 SYDVKM. Trimming took 9 bases from V and 8 from J, leaving 13 bases between them. CDR3 sequence reads: CASRPAGEKLFF. The CDR3 coding sequence is TGTGCCAGTCGACCCGCGGGGGAAAAACTGTTTTTT. Full variable domain (remainder filled in from reference TRBV28 and TRBJ1-4): DVKVTQSSRYLVKRTGEKVFLECVQDMDHENMFWYRQDPGLGLRLIYFSYDVKMKEKGDIPEGYSVSREKKERFSLILESASTNQTSMYLCASRPAGEKLFFGSGTQLSVL.

This clone showed up just a few times. The chain is built from TRBV10-3 and TRBJ2-5, with D possibly matching TRBD2 (6 bases). Trimming shortened V by 2 bases and J by 5 bases, and 15 bases separated the two germline ends. The CDR3 covers 15 residues. CDR1 and CDR2 (germline): ENHRY, SYGVKD. CDR3 coding DNA: TGTGCCATCAGTGAGGAAGGGCGGGAAGGGGAGACCCAGTACTTC. Residues: CAISEEGREGETQYF.

The V and J genes are TRBV7-2 and TRBJ2-2, with D unresolved. Trimming left V 5 bases short and J 7 bases short, with 8 bases between. The V gene's germline CDR1 is SGHTA and CDR2 FQGNSA. This CDR3 region has 12 residues. CDR3: CASSLLGGELFF. The CDR3 region has the DNA TGTGCCAGCAGCCTTCTAGGCGGGGAGCTGTTTTTT.

The CDR3 DNA reads as TGTGCCAGCAGTGGAGAAGGGGAGCTGTTTTTT. It yields the protein CASSGEGELFF. This chain uses TRBV2 with TRBJ2-2, with D unclear. V gave up 4 bases and J gave up 8 bases, with 5 bases separating them. Germline V gene lookup returns CDR1 SNHLY and CDR2 FYNNEI. CDR3 size: 11 residues.

This chain links TRBV24-1 with TRBJ2-1, with D tentatively TRBD2 (5 bases). V was trimmed by 4 bases and J by 10 bases, leaving 13 bases between them. CDR1 and CDR2 from the germline V gene are KGHDR and SFDVKD. The CDR3 spans 13 residues. The CDR3 sequence: CATSEGGPGEQFF. The CDR3, as DNA: TGTGCCACCAGTGAGGGCGGTCCGGGGGAGCAGTTCTTC.

CDR3 in DNA: TGTGCCAGCGGAAACGGAGGGGCGGAGACCCAGTACTTC. Translation gives CASGNGGAETQYF. The V gene is TRBV6-5, the J gene TRBJ2-5; tentative D call: TRBD2 (6 bases). Germline loops: CDR1 MNHEY, CDR2 SVGAGI. CDR3 length: 13 amino acids. The V end lost 8 bases, the J end lost 5 bases, and 15 bases lay between the germline ends.

The chain joins TRBV7-2 to TRBJ1-6; D is uncertain. The ends were cut back, 1 base at V and 3 bases at J, with 10 bases in the middle. The length of the CDR3 is 16 residues. From germline, CDR1 is SGHTA and CDR2 FQGNSA. This CDR3 is CASSLDGEFYNSPLHF. The CDR3 nucleotides are TGTGCCAGCAGCTTAGATGGGGAGTTCTATAATTCACCCCTCCACTTT.

J is TRBJ1-1 and V is TRBV6-2 or TRBV6-3; no firm D call. The germline gives CDR1 MNHEY, CDR2 SVGEGT. The CDR3 is made up of 11 amino acids. V gave up 5 bases and J gave up 6 bases, with 7 bases separating them. The chain's CDR3 is CASSQASEAFF. For the CDR3, the DNA is TGTGCCAGCAGTCAGGCCTCTGAAGCTTTCTTT.

This clone was detected only a few times. Additional DNA sequences in this sample encode the identical CDR3. The chain uses TRBV7-3 and TRBJ2-1; 13 bases match TRBD2. CDR3 length equals 15 residues. The V and J ends lost 5 bases and 5 bases, in that order; junction bases with no gene match: 3. From germline, CDR1 is SGHTA and CDR2 FQGTGA. DNA for the CDR3: TGTGCCAGCAGCCCCGGGACTAGCGGGAACAATGAGCAGTTCTTC. Translation gives CASSPGTSGNNEQFF.

This sequence joins TRBV7-3 and TRBJ2-7; tentative D call: TRBD2 (5 bases). V dropped 5 bases and J dropped 6 bases, with 17 bases sitting between them. This CDR3 spans 14 amino acids. CDR1 and CDR2 from the germline V gene are SGHTA and FQGTGA. CDR3 sequence: CASSPEALDGEQYF. DNA for the CDR3: TGTGCCAGCAGCCCAGAGGCACTAGACGGCGAGCAGTACTTC.

The rearrangement uses TRBV7-9 and TRBJ1-5, with D maybe TRBD1 (5 bases). This CDR3 has 13 residues. V shed 4 bases and J shed 5 bases, with 9 bases lying between them. The germline gives CDR1 SEHNR, CDR2 FQNEAQ (reference sequence). CDR3 sequence: CASSSRADQPQHF. The CDR3 region has the DNA TGTGCCAGCAGCTCCAGGGCGGATCAGCCCCAGCATTTT.

V is TRBV14 and J is TRBJ1-1; 10 bases fit TRBD1. Looked up from germline, CDR1 is SGHDN and CDR2 is FVKESK. J lost 3 bases, V lost 3 bases, and 4 bases had no gene match. CDR3 size: 15 residues. The CDR3 DNA is TGTGCCAGCAGCCACAGACAGGGGGCTGACACTGAAGCTTTCTTT. This translates into CASSHRQGADTEAFF.

The rearrangement joins TRBV7-2 to TRBJ2-1; 7 nucleotides line up with TRBD1. CDR3 length: 14 residues. From germline, CDR1 is SGHTA and CDR2 FQGNSA. The trim removed 7 bases at V and 3 bases at J, leaving 6 bases unmatched. The CDR3: CASNPGTVYNEQFF. The CDR3 coding sequence is TGTGCCAGCAACCCCGGGACAGTCTACAATGAGCAGTTCTTC.